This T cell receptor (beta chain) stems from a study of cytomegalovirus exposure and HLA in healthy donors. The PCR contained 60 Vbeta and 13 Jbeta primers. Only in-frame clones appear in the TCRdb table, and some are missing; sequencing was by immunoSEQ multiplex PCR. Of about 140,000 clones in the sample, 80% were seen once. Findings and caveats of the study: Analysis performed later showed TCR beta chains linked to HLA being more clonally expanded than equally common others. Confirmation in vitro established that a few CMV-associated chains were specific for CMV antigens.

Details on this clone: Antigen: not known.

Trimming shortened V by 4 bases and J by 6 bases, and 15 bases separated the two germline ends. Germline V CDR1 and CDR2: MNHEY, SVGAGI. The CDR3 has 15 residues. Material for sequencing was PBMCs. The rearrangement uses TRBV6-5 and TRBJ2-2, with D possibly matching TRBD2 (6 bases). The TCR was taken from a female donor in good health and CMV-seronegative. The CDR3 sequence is CASSSTRLVAGELFF. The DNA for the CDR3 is TGTGCCAGCAGTTCGACCCGACTAGTGGCCGGGGAGCTGTTTTTT.